This is a list of T cell receptor beta chains from one sample in a study of T cells in Graves' hyperthyroidism and ophthalmopathy. TCRdb reprocessed the multiplex PCR reads with MiXCR, giving one entry per CDR3 protein. The data contain about 270,000 distinct CDR3 sequences, almost 25% of them singletons. The specimen sequenced was blood. Source of these receptors: a woman aged 40 to 50 with Graves' ophthalmopathy. The CDR3 runs from the conserved cysteine through the conserved F or W. D genes are given only for firm matches. Clone size is stated in some rows and not others, as once, few, many or a class when expanded.

D gene	V gene	CDR3 length	clone size	J gene	CDR3 protein	CDR3 DNA
-	TRBV27	13	-	TRBJ2-7	CASSFQGNYEQYF	TGTGCCAGCAGTTTCCAAGGGAACTACGAGCAGTACTTC
-	TRBV5-6	12	many	TRBJ1-2	CASSRPGSGYTF	TGTGCCAGCAGCCGGCCGGGGAGCGGCTACACCTTC
-	TRBV27	14	many	TRBJ2-2	CASSLSGWTGELFF	TGTGCCAGCAGTTTATCAGGTTGGACCGGGGAGCTGTTTTTT
-	TRBV4-1	18	many	TRBJ1-5	CASSLTPPGTLSNQPQHF	TGCGCCAGCAGCCTAACCCCCCCAGGGACACTTAGCAATCAGCCCCAGCATTTT
-	TRBV5-1	14	-	TRBJ2-7	CASSRASGLGEQYF	TGCGCCAGCAGTCGGGCAAGCGGGTTGGGAGAGCAGTACTTC
TRBD1	TRBV6-1	18	-	TRBJ1-5	CASSEVAGGLAPNQPQHF	TGTGCCAGCAGTGAAGTTGCAGGGGGTTTGGCCCCGAATCAGCCCCAGCATTTT
-	TRBV15	15	-	TRBJ2-7	CATSRDVRGSYEQSF	TGTGCCACCAGCAGAGATGTCAGGGGCTCCTACGAGCAGTCCTTC
-	TRBV20-1	13	many	TRBJ2-7	CSATGAGGYEQYF	TGCAGTGCAACCGGGGCTGGTGGTTACGAGCAGTACTTC
TRBD2	TRBV12-3/TRBV12-4	16	-	TRBJ2-7	CASSYSTSGDSYEQYF	TGTGCCAGCAGTTACTCGACTAGCGGGGACTCCTACGAGCAGTACTTC
-	TRBV4-2	17	many	TRBJ1-3	CASSQVLTGDSGNTIYF	TGTGCCAGCAGCCAAGTTCTGACTGGAGACTCTGGAAACACCATATATTTT
-	TRBV20-1	15	-	TRBJ2-5	CSARDVTVNQETQYF	TGCAGTGCTAGAGATGTGACGGTGAACCAAGAGACCCAGTACTTC
-	TRBV2	15	many	TRBJ2-7	CASSGGASAYYEQYF	TGTGCCAGCAGTGGAGGGGCTAGCGCTTACTACGAGCAGTACTTC
TRBD2	TRBV12-3/TRBV12-4	17	many	TRBJ2-5	CASSFTGTSGNQETQYF	TGTGCCAGCAGTTTTACCGGGACTAGCGGGAACCAAGAGACCCAGTACTTC
-	TRBV6-7	19	-	TRBJ1-5	CASTPIRAGTVNSNQPQHF	TGTGCCAGCACCCCGATTCGAGCCGGGACTGTTAATAGCAATCAGCCCCAGCATTTT
-	TRBV29-1	14	many	TRBJ1-2	CSVEDPSLNYGYTF	TGCAGCGTTGAAGACCCGTCCCTTAACTATGGCTACACCTTC
TRBD1	TRBV4-1	16	-	TRBJ1-1	CASSQGTGGGGTEAFF	TGCGCCAGCAGCCAAGGGACAGGGGGCGGGGGCACTGAAGCTTTCTTT
-	TRBV28	13	-	TRBJ2-4	CASSLGGTGIQYF	TGTGCCAGCAGTCTTGGGGGGACTGGCATTCAGTACTTC
TRBD1	TRBV6-2/TRBV6-3	16	-	TRBJ1-5	CASSYGDRGAGQPQHF	TGTGCCAGCAGTTACGGGGACAGGGGAGCCGGTCAGCCCCAGCATTTT
-	TRBV27	13	many	TRBJ2-5	CASSLRLKETQYF	TGTGCCAGCAGTTTAAGGCTTAAAGAGACCCAGTACTTC
TRBD1	TRBV28	15	many	TRBJ2-3	CASSFLQGGTDTQYF	TGTGCCAGCAGTTTCCTGCAGGGGGGCACAGATACGCAGTATTTT
-	TRBV6-2/TRBV6-3	18	many	TRBJ1-5	CASSTTGPLRLYNQPQHF	TGTGCCAGCAGTACTACAGGCCCTCTCCGGCTGTATAATCAGCCCCAGCATTTT
TRBD1	TRBV19	15	-	TRBJ1-1	CASNPQGARVTEAFF	TGTGCCAGTAACCCACAGGGGGCGCGGGTCACTGAAGCTTTCTTT
TRBD2	TRBV12-3/TRBV12-4	15	-	TRBJ2-7	CASRAGTSETYEQYF	TGTGCCAGCAGGGCCGGGACTAGCGAAACCTACGAGCAGTACTTC
-	TRBV29-1	13	many	TRBJ1-1	CSVEGGGYVEAFF	TGCAGCGTTGAAGGAGGAGGGTATGTTGAAGCTTTCTTT
TRBD1	TRBV4-2	16	-	TRBJ2-2	CASSARTGANTGELFF	TGTGCCAGCAGCGCTCGGACAGGCGCGAACACCGGGGAGCTGTTTTTT
TRBD1	TRBV6-1	15	-	TRBJ2-5	CASVDPGQGRETQYF	TGTGCCAGCGTAGACCCAGGACAGGGCAGGGAGACCCAGTACTTC
TRBD1	TRBV30	14	many	TRBJ2-7	CAWSVGQGTYEQYF	TGTGCCTGGAGTGTAGGACAGGGAACGTACGAGCAGTACTTC
TRBD2	TRBV28	15	few	TRBJ2-7	CASSPQTSGYYEQYF	TGTGCCAGCAGTCCCCAGACTAGCGGTTACTACGAGCAGTACTTC
TRBD1	TRBV5-1	16	many	TRBJ1-1	CASSLAGTEVGTEAFF	TGCGCCAGCAGCTTGGCCGGGACAGAGGTGGGCACTGAAGCTTTCTTT
TRBD1	TRBV9	17	many	TRBJ2-7	CASSVDPQGASSYEQYF	TGTGCCAGCAGCGTAGACCCACAGGGGGCAAGCTCCTACGAGCAGTACTTC
-	TRBV10-1	14	many	TRBJ1-1	CASRTTGSLTEAFF	TGCGCCAGCAGGACAACAGGGAGTTTGACTGAAGCTTTCTTT
-	TRBV10-3	17	many	TRBJ1-3	CAISPGDRVLFGNTIYF	TGTGCCATCAGCCCCGGGGATAGGGTTCTTTTTGGAAACACCATATATTTT
-	TRBV12-3/TRBV12-4	16	-	TRBJ1-2	CASSFWGRPEDYGYTF	TGTGCCAGCAGTTTTTGGGGCAGACCCGAAGACTATGGCTACACCTTC
-	TRBV12-3/TRBV12-4	15	many	TRBJ1-2	CASSFSPANNYGYTF	TGTGCCAGCAGTTTTTCGCCGGCTAATAACTATGGCTACACCTTC
-	TRBV5-8	13	many	TRBJ2-7	CASSSRHSYEQYF	TGTGCCAGCAGCTCCAGACACTCCTACGAGCAGTACTTC
-	TRBV11-2	17	many	TRBJ2-5	CASSLFVSGPLVGTQYF	TGTGCCAGCAGCTTATTCGTATCGGGCCCCCTAGTAGGGACCCAGTACTTC
TRBD1	TRBV20-1	12	many	TRBJ2-7	CSADRGPYEQYF	TGCAGCGCGGACAGGGGCCCCTACGAGCAGTACTTC
-	TRBV27	17	-	TRBJ1-1	CASSLSTTGQLNTEAFF	TGTGCCAGCAGTTTATCGACAACCGGACAGTTGAACACTGAAGCTTTCTTT
-	TRBV11-2	13	many	TRBJ1-5	CASSSGVGQPQHF	TGTGCCAGCAGCTCAGGGGTTGGGCAGCCCCAGCATTTT
TRBD2	TRBV5-1	16	few	TRBJ2-7	CASSLDGTSGSYEQYF	TGCGCCAGCAGCTTGGATGGGACTAGCGGCTCATACGAGCAGTACTTC
TRBD1	TRBV6-2/TRBV6-3	15	-	TRBJ1-5	CASSYTGQPNQPQHF	TGTGCCAGCAGTTACACGGGACAGCCAAATCAGCCCCAGCATTTT
-	TRBV6-5	13	many	TRBJ1-2	CASSYAAGWGYTF	TGTGCCAGCAGTTACGCCGCAGGGTGGGGCTACACCTTC
TRBD2	TRBV18	15	many	TRBJ2-5	CASSPRAGGQETQYF	TGTGCCAGCTCACCACGGGCGGGAGGCCAAGAGACCCAGTACTTC
TRBD1	TRBV6-1	15	-	TRBJ1-5	CASKPTGGSNQPQHF	TGTGCCAGTAAACCCACAGGGGGAAGCAATCAGCCCCAGCATTTT
-	TRBV28	14	-	TRBJ2-7	CASSRMTGSYEQYF	TGTGCCAGCAGTCGTATGACTGGCTCCTACGAGCAGTACTTC
-	TRBV5-6	15	many	TRBJ1-2	CASSLAGQPFYGYTF	TGTGCCAGCAGCCTCGCCGGGCAGCCGTTTTATGGCTACACCTTC
-	TRBV27	13	many	TRBJ1-5	CASSPRPDQPQHF	TGTGCCAGCAGCCCTCGCCCAGATCAGCCCCAGCATTTT
TRBD2	TRBV7-7	18	many	TRBJ2-5	CASSLDPPGLAGAETQYF	TGTGCTAGCAGCTTAGACCCACCGGGACTAGCGGGAGCAGAGACCCAGTACTTC
TRBD1	TRBV29-1	14	few	TRBJ2-7	CSVETLTGGYEQYF	TGCAGCGTTGAAACCCTGACAGGGGGCTACGAGCAGTACTTC
-	TRBV6-7	18	-	TRBJ1-1	CATVGQTGVINMNTEAFF	TGTGCCACCGTAGGGCAGACCGGCGTAATCAACATGAACACTGAAGCTTTCTTT
-	TRBV28	13	-	TRBJ2-7	CASIRPKGYEQYF	TGTGCCAGCATTCGACCCAAGGGCTACGAGCAGTACTTC
-	TRBV28	15	-	TRBJ1-1	CASSLLTVTNTEAFF	TGTGCCAGCAGTCTCCTGACAGTGACGAACACTGAAGCTTTCTTT
-	TRBV10-1	14	many	TRBJ2-5	CASSRRQAPGTQYF	TGCGCCAGCAGCCGTCGACAGGCCCCGGGGACCCAGTACTTC
-	TRBV7-2	14	-	TRBJ2-5	CASEIGQRGSAQYF	TGTGCCAGCGAAATTGGACAGCGCGGTTCGGCCCAGTACTTC
-	TRBV29-1	11	many	TRBJ2-7	CSGWEAGEQYF	TGCAGCGGCTGGGAGGCTGGCGAGCAGTACTTC
-	TRBV11-3	14	many	TRBJ2-5	CASSFGGVQETQYF	TGTGCCAGCAGCTTTGGAGGGGTCCAAGAGACCCAGTACTTC
-	TRBV12-3/TRBV12-4	16	-	TRBJ2-5	CASRLSGGTRGETQYF	TGTGCCAGCAGACTCTCCGGGGGCACCAGGGGGGAGACCCAGTACTTC